This is a list of T cell receptor beta chains from one sample in a study of siplizumab effects on memory and regulatory T cells. Libraries were prepared by immunoSEQ multiplex PCR; TCRdb keeps only in-frame clonotypes and omits some of them. The table shows more than 12,000 clones, with 40% to 55% occurring only once. For these TCRs, the target antigens are not known. The sample was CFSE-low (dividing) CD4+ T cells sorted from an allogeneic mixed lymphocyte reaction. These receptors all come from a human donor in good health; the cells came from an allogeneic mixed lymphocyte reaction. Some clones in this sample may be carry-over from other donors' samples. Each CDR3 is given with its conserved first and last residue. D genes are given only for firm matches. Some rows have no size entry. The others give once, few or many, or a class for an expanded clone.

CDR3 protein: CASSQEGLAGGPYNEQFF; CDR3 DNA: TGTGCCAGCAGCCAAGAGGGGTTAGCGGGAGGGCCATACAATGAGCAGTTCTTC; D gene: TRBD2; clone size: few; V gene: TRBV4-2; J gene: TRBJ2-1; CDR3 length: 18
CDR3 protein: CASSQKERGAEQYF; CDR3 DNA: TGTGCCAGTAGTCAGAAAGAAAGGGGCGCCGAGCAGTACTTC; D gene: .; clone size: .; V gene: TRBV19; J gene: TRBJ2-7; CDR3 length: 14
CDR3 protein: CASNYRVGPHGYTF; CDR3 DNA: TGTGCCAGCAATTACAGGGTTGGTCCTCATGGCTACACCTTC; D gene: .; clone size: .; V gene: TRBV6-1; J gene: TRBJ1-2; CDR3 length: 14
CDR3 protein: CASSPQSGSFQEQYF; CDR3 DNA: TGTGCCAGCAGCCCCCAGAGCGGGAGCTTTCAAGAGCAGTACTTC; D gene: TRBD2; clone size: .; V gene: TRBV6-1; J gene: TRBJ2-7; CDR3 length: 15
CDR3 protein: CATQPRSGLSTDTQYF; CDR3 DNA: TGTGCCACCCAACCAAGGTCAGGACTCAGCACAGATACGCAGTATTTT; D gene: .; clone size: .; V gene: TRBV19; J gene: TRBJ2-3; CDR3 length: 16
CDR3 protein: CASSVVERETQYF; CDR3 DNA: TGTGCCAGCAGCGTAGTCGAACGGGAGACCCAGTACTTC; D gene: .; clone size: .; V gene: TRBV9; J gene: TRBJ2-5; CDR3 length: 13
CDR3 protein: CASSQSGFSYEQYF; CDR3 DNA: TGTGCCAGCAGCCAATCAGGTTTCTCCTACGAGCAGTACTTC; D gene: .; clone size: .; V gene: TRBV14; J gene: TRBJ2-7; CDR3 length: 14
CDR3 protein: CASSQENYGYTF; CDR3 DNA: TGTGCCAGCAGCCAAGAGAACTATGGCTACACCTTC; D gene: .; clone size: .; V gene: TRBV14; J gene: TRBJ1-2; CDR3 length: 12
CDR3 protein: CASREKDSYYNEQFF; CDR3 DNA: TGTGCCAGTAGGGAAAAGGACAGCTACTACAATGAGCAGTTCTTC; D gene: .; clone size: .; V gene: TRBV19; J gene: TRBJ2-1; CDR3 length: 15
CDR3 protein: CASSRQGANTEAFF; CDR3 DNA: TGTGCCAGCTCACGACAGGGGGCAAACACTGAAGCTTTCTTT; D gene: TRBD1; clone size: .; V gene: TRBV18; J gene: TRBJ1-1; CDR3 length: 14
CDR3 protein: CASSLEGGITYEQYF; CDR3 DNA: TGTGCCAGCTCACTCGAGGGGGGGATTACCTACGAGCAGTACTTC; D gene: .; clone size: once; V gene: TRBV18; J gene: TRBJ2-7; CDR3 length: 15
CDR3 protein: CSVDKGRTQYF; CDR3 DNA: TGCAGCGTTGATAAGGGACGCACGCAGTATTTT; D gene: .; clone size: few; V gene: TRBV29-1; J gene: TRBJ2-3; CDR3 length: 11
CDR3 protein: CASSLVAGGLTYEQYF; CDR3 DNA: TGCGCCAGCAGCTTGGTCGCGGGCGGACTCACCTACGAGCAGTACTTC; D gene: .; clone size: .; V gene: TRBV5-1; J gene: TRBJ2-7; CDR3 length: 16
CDR3 protein: CASSKGRQNNTEAFF; CDR3 DNA: TGTGCCAGCAGCAAGGGTAGGCAGAATAACACTGAAGCTTTCTTT; D gene: .; clone size: .; V gene: TRBV21-1; J gene: TRBJ1-1; CDR3 length: 15
CDR3 protein: CASSLGHTRSNYGYTF; CDR3 DNA: TGTGCCAGCAGCTTGGGGCACACCCGGTCTAACTATGGCTACACCTTC; D gene: .; clone size: few; V gene: TRBV5-4; J gene: TRBJ1-2; CDR3 length: 16
CDR3 protein: CAISEGRRAETQYF; CDR3 DNA: TGTGCCATCAGTGAGGGGCGGCGGGCGGAGACCCAGTACTTC; D gene: .; clone size: few; V gene: TRBV10-3; J gene: TRBJ2-5; CDR3 length: 14
CDR3 protein: CASSRDRGDTQYF; CDR3 DNA: TGTGCCAGCAGCCGGGACAGGGGGGATACGCAGTATTTT; D gene: TRBD1; clone size: .; V gene: TRBV6-6; J gene: TRBJ2-3; CDR3 length: 13
CDR3 protein: CASSQGLYSSAIYF; CDR3 DNA: TGTGCCAGCAGCCAAGGACTCTACAGCTCCGCCATATATTTT; D gene: .; clone size: .; V gene: TRBV14; J gene: TRBJ1-3; CDR3 length: 14
CDR3 protein: CASSLRDSYNEKLFF; CDR3 DNA: TGTGCCAGCAGCTTGAGGGACAGTTACAATGAAAAACTGTTTTTT; D gene: TRBD1; clone size: .; V gene: TRBV5-8; J gene: TRBJ1-4; CDR3 length: 15
CDR3 protein: CASSEATIRIYGYTF; CDR3 DNA: TGTGCCAGCAGTGAAGCAACGATCAGGATCTATGGCTACACCTTC; D gene: .; clone size: .; V gene: TRBV6-1; J gene: TRBJ1-2; CDR3 length: 15
CDR3 protein: CSVDANTDTQYF; CDR3 DNA: TGCAGCGTTGACGCCAACACAGATACGCAGTATTTT; D gene: .; clone size: .; V gene: TRBV29-1; J gene: TRBJ2-3; CDR3 length: 12
CDR3 protein: CASSLGTSGIDEQFF; CDR3 DNA: TGTGCCAGCAGCTTAGGGACTAGCGGTATCGATGAGCAGTTCTTC; D gene: TRBD2; clone size: once; V gene: TRBV5-8; J gene: TRBJ2-1; CDR3 length: 15
CDR3 protein: CASSPPSSYEQYF; CDR3 DNA: TGTGCCAGCTCACCACCCAGCTCCTACGAGCAGTACTTC; D gene: .; clone size: .; V gene: TRBV18; J gene: TRBJ2-7; CDR3 length: 13
CDR3 protein: CASSRPLNNEQFF; CDR3 DNA: TGCGCCAGCAGCCGCCCCCTCAACAATGAGCAGTTCTTC; D gene: .; clone size: .; V gene: TRBV23-1; J gene: TRBJ2-1; CDR3 length: 13
CDR3 protein: CASSPYTSNQPQHF; CDR3 DNA: TGTGCCAGCAGTCCCTATACTAGCAATCAGCCCCAGCATTTT; D gene: .; clone size: .; V gene: TRBV28; J gene: TRBJ1-5; CDR3 length: 14
CDR3 protein: CAYQTGTLATNEKLFF; CDR3 DNA: TGTGCCTACCAGACCGGGACACTTGCAACTAATGAAAAACTGTTTTTT; D gene: .; clone size: .; V gene: TRBV30; J gene: TRBJ1-4; CDR3 length: 16
CDR3 protein: CASSQEDRGYNEQFF; CDR3 DNA: TGCGCCAGCAGCCAAGAAGATCGGGGCTACAATGAGCAGTTCTTC; D gene: .; clone size: .; V gene: TRBV4-1; J gene: TRBJ2-1; CDR3 length: 15
CDR3 protein: CASSRLAGDTQYF; CDR3 DNA: TGTGCCAGCAGTAGACTAGCGGGGGATACGCAGTATTTT; D gene: TRBD2; clone size: .; V gene: TRBV6-6; J gene: TRBJ2-3; CDR3 length: 13
CDR3 protein: CASSPSREKLFF; CDR3 DNA: TGTGCCAGCAGCCCCTCGCGGGAAAAACTGTTTTTT; D gene: .; clone size: medium-sized; V gene: TRBV7-9; J gene: TRBJ1-4; CDR3 length: 12
CDR3 protein: CASQDRGGYEQYF; CDR3 DNA: TGTGCCAGCCAGGACAGGGGGGGCTACGAGCAGTACTTC; D gene: TRBD1; clone size: medium-sized; V gene: TRBV27; J gene: TRBJ2-7; CDR3 length: 13
CDR3 protein: CASSRYGGEYNEQFF; CDR3 DNA: TGTGCCAGCTCACGGTACGGAGGGGAGTACAATGAGCAGTTCTTC; D gene: .; clone size: many; V gene: TRBV18; J gene: TRBJ2-1; CDR3 length: 15
CDR3 protein: CAWGQGTDTQYF; CDR3 DNA: TGTGCCTGGGGACAGGGGACAGATACGCAGTATTTT; D gene: TRBD1; clone size: .; V gene: TRBV30; J gene: TRBJ2-3; CDR3 length: 12
CDR3 protein: CASSSNRGRGTEAFF; CDR3 DNA: TGTGCCAGCAGCTCAAACAGGGGGCGAGGGACTGAAGCTTTCTTT; D gene: TRBD1; clone size: .; V gene: TRBV7-2; J gene: TRBJ1-1; CDR3 length: 15